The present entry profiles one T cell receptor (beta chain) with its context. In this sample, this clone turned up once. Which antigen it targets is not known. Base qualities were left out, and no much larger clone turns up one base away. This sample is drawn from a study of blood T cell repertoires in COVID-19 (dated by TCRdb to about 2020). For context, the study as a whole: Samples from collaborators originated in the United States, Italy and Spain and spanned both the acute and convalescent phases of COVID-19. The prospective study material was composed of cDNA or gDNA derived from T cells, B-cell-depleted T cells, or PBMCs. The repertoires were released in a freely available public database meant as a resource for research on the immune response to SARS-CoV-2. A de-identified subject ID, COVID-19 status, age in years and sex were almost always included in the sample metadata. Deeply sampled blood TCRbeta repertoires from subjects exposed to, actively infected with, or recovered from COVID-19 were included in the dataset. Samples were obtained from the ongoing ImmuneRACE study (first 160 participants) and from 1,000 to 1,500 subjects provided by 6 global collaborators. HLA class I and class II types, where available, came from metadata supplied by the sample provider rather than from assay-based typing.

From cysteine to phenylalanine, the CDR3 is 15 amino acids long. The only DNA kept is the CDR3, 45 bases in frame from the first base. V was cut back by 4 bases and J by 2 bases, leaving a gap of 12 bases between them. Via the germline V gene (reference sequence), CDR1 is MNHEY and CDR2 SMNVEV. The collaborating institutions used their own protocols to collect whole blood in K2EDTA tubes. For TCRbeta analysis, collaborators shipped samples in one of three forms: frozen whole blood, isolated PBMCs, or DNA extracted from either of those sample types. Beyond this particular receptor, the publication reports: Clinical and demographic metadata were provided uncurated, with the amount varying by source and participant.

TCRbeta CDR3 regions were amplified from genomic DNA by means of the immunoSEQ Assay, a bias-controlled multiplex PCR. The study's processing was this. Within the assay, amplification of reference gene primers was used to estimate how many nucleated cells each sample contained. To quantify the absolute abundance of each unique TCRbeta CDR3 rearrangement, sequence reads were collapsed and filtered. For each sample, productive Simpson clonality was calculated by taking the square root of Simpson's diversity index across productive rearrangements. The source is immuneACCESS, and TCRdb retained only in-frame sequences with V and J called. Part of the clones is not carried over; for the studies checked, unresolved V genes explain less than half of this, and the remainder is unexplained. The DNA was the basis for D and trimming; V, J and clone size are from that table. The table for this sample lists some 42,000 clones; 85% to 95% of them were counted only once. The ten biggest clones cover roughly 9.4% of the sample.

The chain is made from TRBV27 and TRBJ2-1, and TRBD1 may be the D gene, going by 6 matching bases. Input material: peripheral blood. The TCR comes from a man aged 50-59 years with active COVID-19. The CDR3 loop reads CASSSFRGTYNEQFF. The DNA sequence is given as TGTGCCAGCAGTTCCTTCAGGGGAACCTACAATGAGCAGTTCTTC.